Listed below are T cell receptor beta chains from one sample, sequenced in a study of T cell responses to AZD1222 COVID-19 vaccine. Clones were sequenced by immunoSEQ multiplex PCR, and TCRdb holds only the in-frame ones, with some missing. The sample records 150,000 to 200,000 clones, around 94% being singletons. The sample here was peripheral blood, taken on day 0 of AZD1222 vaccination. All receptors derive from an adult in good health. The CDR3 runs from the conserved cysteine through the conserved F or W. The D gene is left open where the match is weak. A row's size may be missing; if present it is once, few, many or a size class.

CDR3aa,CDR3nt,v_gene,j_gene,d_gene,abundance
CASSYPREHQPQHF,TGTGCCAGCAGTTACCCCCGTGAGCATCAGCCCCAGCATTTT,TRBV6-2/TRBV6-3,TRBJ1-5,.,once
CASSSPEAANYGYTF,TGTGCCAGCAGTTCCCCCGAGGCAGCTAACTATGGCTACACCTTC,TRBV28,TRBJ1-2,.,few
CASSISQRGGYNEQFF,TGTGCCAGTAGTATATCACAGCGGGGAGGCTACAATGAGCAGTTCTTC,TRBV19,TRBJ2-1,TRBD2,.
CAWTPLDRDKKLFF,TGTGCCTGGACCCCTCTCGACAGGGACAAAAAACTGTTTTTT,TRBV30,TRBJ1-4,TRBD1,once
CASSLGGLGVIEQYF,TGCGCCAGCAGCTTGGGGGGACTTGGCGTTATAGAGCAGTACTTC,TRBV5-1,TRBJ2-7,.,.
CAGGLAGITDTQYF,TGTGCCGGAGGACTAGCGGGGATCACAGATACGCAGTATTTT,TRBV2,TRBJ2-3,TRBD2,.
CATSDPGRSYGYTF,TGTGCCACCAGTGATCCCGGACGGAGCTATGGCTACACCTTC,TRBV24-1,TRBJ1-2,.,.
CASSLVGDGTEAFF,TGTGCCAGCAGCTTAGTAGGGGATGGCACTGAAGCTTTCTTT,TRBV7-8,TRBJ1-1,.,.
CASSPRGAGGPYNEQFF,TGTGCCAGTAGCCCCCGGGGGGCGGGAGGGCCCTACAATGAGCAGTTCTTC,TRBV19,TRBJ2-1,TRBD2,.
CASSQSTVPTGNTIYF,TGTGCCAGCAGCCAATCCACAGTCCCCACTGGAAACACCATATATTTT,TRBV16,TRBJ1-3,.,.
CAISGTGQGTEAFF,TGTGCCATCAGTGGGACAGGGCAAGGCACTGAAGCTTTCTTT,TRBV10-3,TRBJ1-1,TRBD1,.
CASSPQGVLNTEAFF,TGTGCCAGCTCGCCACAGGGGGTCCTGAACACTGAAGCTTTCTTT,TRBV18,TRBJ1-1,TRBD1,.
CASGLARDRAIANNMNTEAFF,TGTGCTAGTGGTTTGGCAAGGGACAGGGCCATTGCGAACAACATGAACACTGAAGCTTTCTTT,TRBV12-5,TRBJ1-1,TRBD1,.
CASSIGPRGTEAFF,TGTGCCAGTAGTATAGGGCCCAGGGGCACTGAAGCTTTCTTT,TRBV19,TRBJ1-1,.,.
CASSQDRGPTEAFF,TGTGCCAGCAGCCAGGACAGGGGCCCCACTGAAGCTTTCTTT,TRBV3-1/TRBV3-2,TRBJ1-1,TRBD1,.
CASFGQRNTGELFF,TGTGCCAGCTTTGGACAGAGGAACACCGGGGAGCTGTTTTTT,TRBV18,TRBJ2-2,.,.
CASRMTGFGYTF,TGTGCCAGCAGGATGACAGGGTTTGGCTACACCTTC,TRBV6-5,TRBJ1-2,TRBD1,.
CASSGQGINEQFF,TGTGCCAGTAGCGGACAGGGGATAAATGAGCAGTTCTTC,TRBV19,TRBJ2-1,TRBD1,.
CAISERYNEQFF,TGTGCCATCAGTGAGCGGTACAATGAGCAGTTCTTC,TRBV10-3,TRBJ2-1,.,.
CSVPDGGAQYF,TGCAGCGTTCCCGATGGGGGGGCACAGTACTTC,TRBV29-1,TRBJ2-7,.,.
CASSPYGTSSYEQYF,TGTGCCAGCAGCCCCTACGGGACTAGTAGTTACGAGCAGTACTTC,TRBV7-9,TRBJ2-7,TRBD2,.
CAWRSKGGTGEAFF,TGTGCCTGGAGGTCTAAGGGGGGTACCGGTGAAGCTTTCTTT,TRBV30,TRBJ1-1,.,.
CASSAVEGYTF,TGTGCCAGCAGCGCCGTAGAGGGCTACACCTTC,TRBV5-4,TRBJ1-2,.,.
CASSPTVGGRSPLHF,TGTGCCAGCTCACCTACGGTAGGGGGAAGGTCACCCCTCCACTTT,TRBV18,TRBJ1-6,.,few
CASSDISGGATDTQYF,TGTGCCAGCAGCGACATTAGCGGGGGGGCAACAGATACGCAGTATTTT,TRBV7-8,TRBJ2-3,TRBD2,.
CASSQTNYGYTF,TGTGCCAGCAGTCAAACTAACTATGGCTACACCTTC,TRBV6-5,TRBJ1-2,.,.
CASSLVGIGEKLFF,TGTGCCAGCAGCTTGGTAGGGATCGGTGAAAAACTGTTTTTT,TRBV5-6,TRBJ1-4,.,.
CASSYFQGHEQYF,TGCGCCAGCAGTTATTTCCAGGGCCACGAGCAGTACTTC,TRBV10-1,TRBJ2-7,.,few
CATSSGSSNQPQHF,TGTGCCACCTCTTCGGGTAGTAGCAATCAGCCCCAGCATTTT,TRBV27,TRBJ1-5,.,.
CASSLTRGTDTQYF,TGTGCCAGCAGCTTAACGAGGGGCACAGATACGCAGTATTTT,TRBV7-2,TRBJ2-3,.,.
CASTKPGGWNTEAFF,TGTGCCAGTACCAAACCCGGAGGATGGAACACTGAAGCTTTCTTT,TRBV19,TRBJ1-1,.,once
CASSLVGGDYVEYF,TGTGCCAGCAGCTTGGTAGGGGGCGACTACGTCGAGTATTTT,TRBV7-9,TRBJ2-3,TRBD1,.
CASSPAAGYTF,TGTGCCAGCAGCCCCGCTGCGGGCTACACCTTC,TRBV7-2,TRBJ1-2,.,.
CASRQGTGGANYGYTF,TGTGCCAGCAGGCAAGGGACAGGAGGTGCTAACTATGGCTACACCTTC,TRBV4-2,TRBJ1-2,TRBD1,.
CASSPSTGANSGANVLTF,TGTGCCAGTAGTCCCTCGACAGGGGCAAACTCTGGGGCCAACGTCCTGACTTTC,TRBV19,TRBJ2-6,TRBD1,.
CASREDRDQPQHF,TGTGCCAGCAGGGAAGATAGGGATCAGCCCCAGCATTTT,TRBV6-1,TRBJ1-5,.,.
CASSQELASQWETQYF,TGTGCCAGCAGCCAAGAACTAGCGTCCCAGTGGGAGACCCAGTACTTC,TRBV3-1/TRBV3-2,TRBJ2-5,TRBD2,.
CASSKLDEQFF,TGTGCCAGCAGTAAGCTAGACGAGCAGTTCTTC,TRBV2,TRBJ2-1,.,.
CASTPPRPHNEQFF,TGTGCCAGCACCCCTCCGAGACCACACAATGAGCAGTTCTTC,TRBV7-9,TRBJ2-1,.,.
CASSTAGNPRFEQFF,TGTGCCAGCAGCACTGCAGGGAACCCTAGGTTTGAGCAGTTCTTC,TRBV28,TRBJ2-1,.,.
CASSLRTAQNQPQHF,TGTGCCAGCAGCTTGAGGACAGCGCAAAATCAGCCCCAGCATTTT,TRBV7-2,TRBJ1-5,.,.
CASSQEDGVAGVRSTDTQYF,TGTGCCAGCAGCCAAGAAGATGGGGTCGCGGGGGTACGAAGCACAGATACGCAGTATTTT,TRBV4-2,TRBJ2-3,TRBD2,.
CASSLRAKRSGEANEQFF,TGCGCCAGCAGCTTGCGCGCGAAACGGAGCGGGGAGGCCAATGAGCAGTTCTTC,TRBV5-1,TRBJ2-1,TRBD2,.
CASSWTGTGNEKLFF,TGTGCCAGCAGTTGGACCGGGACTGGGAATGAAAAACTGTTTTTT,TRBV6-5,TRBJ1-4,.,.
CASSPMTGNYGYTF,TGTGCCAGCAGCCCTATGACAGGGAACTATGGCTACACCTTC,TRBV14,TRBJ1-2,TRBD1,.
CASSLLPGPNTEAFF,TGCGCCAGCAGCCTCCTGCCGGGGCCGAACACTGAAGCTTTCTTT,TRBV5-1,TRBJ1-1,.,.
CASSLVFGGSQPQHF,TGTGCCAGCAGCTTAGTGTTCGGGGGTAGTCAGCCCCAGCATTTT,TRBV7-2,TRBJ1-5,.,.
CASSDSWGNTEAFF,TGTGCCAGCAGTGACTCATGGGGAAACACTGAAGCTTTCTTT,TRBV6-4,TRBJ1-1,.,.
CASSLYLSNQPQHF,TGTGCCAGCAGCTTATATCTGAGCAATCAGCCCCAGCATTTT,TRBV7-2,TRBJ1-5,.,.
CASSLVGSSTNEKLFF,TGTGCCAGCAGCTTGGTGGGCTCTTCAACTAATGAAAAACTGTTTTTT,TRBV5-5,TRBJ1-4,.,.
CASSLIGRNTIYF,TGTGCCAGCAGCTTAATTGGAAGAAACACCATATATTTT,TRBV7-9,TRBJ1-3,.,.